This T cell receptor beta chain was sequenced for a study of T-cell reconstitution after alpha-beta-depleted transplantation in children. This CDR3 has 15 amino acids. V was clipped by 1 base and J by 6 bases; unmatched bases: 2. Germline V gene sequence: CDR1 MNHEY, CDR2 SVGAGI. It was with unique molecular identifiers that the TCRbeta library was prepared. TCRdb fed the PCR reads into MiXCR, producing one record per CDR3 protein. This sample carries 150,000 to 250,000 distinct CDR3 sequences, about 15% of them seen once, and the ten largest clones take roughly an eighth. This clonotype was recorded at least ten times.

The V call is TRBV6-5, the J call TRBJ2-4; 11 bases map to TRBD1. Here the sequenced sample was PBMCs from the stem cell graft donor, taken from the stem cell graft. The sequence derives from a human donor who donated a stem cell graft to a child with acute lymphoblastic leukemia. CDR3 in DNA: TGTGCCAGCAGTTACTGGACAGGGGGCGGAAACATTCAGTACTTC. Protein: CASSYWTGGGNIQYF.